Below are 12 T cell receptor beta chains sequenced from a single sample in a study of monozygotic twins with inflammatory bowel disease. With the 5' RACE reads reprocessed, TCRdb shows one record per CDR3 protein and no DNA. In all, the sample yields fewer than 400,000 distinct CDR3 sequences. The specimen was blood. These receptors all come from a human donor with ulcerative colitis or Crohn's disease, or a healthy co-twin of an affected twin (not recorded which).

The genes are TRBV5-1 and TRBJ1-1; lacking DNA, the TRBD1 call made by TCRdb goes unchecked. Germline-derived CDR1 and CDR2 are SGHRS and YFSETQ. The CDR3 has 17 residues. The CDR3 is CASSLSGQGTPNTEAFF.

The chain combines TRBV5-1 with TRBJ2-7; TCRdb's assignment of TRBD1 cannot be checked, as there is no DNA. Per the germline V gene, CDR1 is SGHRS and CDR2 is YFSETQ. This CDR3 has 14 amino acids. CDR3 protein: CASSLGQGGNEQYF. Full variable domain (outside the CDR3, taken from reference TRBV5-1 and TRBJ2-7): KAGVTQTPRYLIKTRGQQVTLSCSPISGHRSVSWYQQTPGQGLQFLFEYFSETQRNKGNFPGRFSGRQFSNSRSEMNVSTLELGDSALYLCASSLGQGGNEQYFGPGTRLTVT.

J is TRBJ1-1 and V is TRBV18; the D gene TCRdb calls, TRBD1, cannot be checked with no DNA. The CDR3 extends over 16 amino acids. The germline V gene encodes CDR1 KGHSH and CDR2 LQKENI. CDR3 sequence reads: CASSRTGYPDGTEAFF.

The CDR3: CASSLGDRIQETQYF. The J gene is TRBJ2-5, the V gene TRBV5-4; checking the TCRdb D call of TRBD1 is not possible without DNA. This CDR3 is built from 15 residues. Germline V gene lookup returns CDR1 SGHNT and CDR2 YYREEE (reference sequence). The full variable domain, with the rest looked up from reference TRBV5-4 and TRBJ2-5, is ETGVTQSPTHLIKTRGQQVTLRCSSQSGHNTVSWYQQALGQGPQFIFQYYREEENGRGNFPPRFSGLQFPNYSSELNVNALELDDSALYLCASSLGDRIQETQYFGPGTRLLVL.

J is TRBJ2-5 and V is TRBV11-2; the D call of TRBD1 rests on TCRdb alone, since no DNA is present to check it. This CDR3 has 19 residues. Germline loops: CDR1 SGHAT, CDR2 FQNNGV. The CDR3 loop reads CASSFGPPQGMLLGETQYF.

CDR3 amino acids: CASSVGGVRADTQYF. V and J are TRBV9 and TRBJ2-3; no DNA is available, so the TRBD1 call from TCRdb remains unchecked. The CDR3 has 15 residues. Germline lookup yields CDR1 SGDLS and CDR2 YYNGEE.

The CDR3: CASSLARAGGDTQYF. V is TRBV5-4 and J is TRBJ2-3; with no DNA, the TCRdb D assignment of TRBD2 cannot be verified. CDR3 length equals 15 residues. Germline V lookup: CDR1 SGHNT, CDR2 YYREEE (reference sequence).

This chain links TRBV2 with TRBJ2-1; the TRBD1 assignment by TCRdb is unverifiable without DNA. This CDR3 spans 16 amino acids. The germline V gene has CDR1 SNHLY and CDR2 FYNNEI. This chain's CDR3 is CASRETGVFSYNEQFF.

This chain uses TRBV19 with TRBJ2-3; TCRdb indicates TRBD1, and absent DNA this call remains unverified. In germline, CDR1 is LNHDA, CDR2 SQIVND (reference sequence). The CDR3 is 15 amino acids. CDR3 region: CASSIGQVGTDTQYF.

This chain uses TRBV28 with TRBJ2-1. Germline V CDR1 and CDR2: MDHEN, SYDVKM. CDR3 length equals 12 residues. CDR3 protein: CASSLGWGEQFF.

This chain uses TRBV24-1 with TRBJ2-7. CDR3 size: 12 residues. Germline values: CDR1 KGHDR, CDR2 SFDVKD. CDR3 residues: CATSDLGWEQYF.

The V and J genes are TRBV4-3 and TRBJ2-2; lacking DNA, the TRBD1 call made by TCRdb goes unchecked. CDR3 size: 18 residues. The germline CDR1 and CDR2 sequences are LGHNA and YSLEER. This chain's CDR3 is CASSQEDRGKWYTGELFF.